The 2 T cell receptor beta chains below come from one sample, sequenced in a study of T cell responses to AZD1222 COVID-19 vaccine. Some clones are missing from TCRdb's copy, which holds only in-frame ones; the method was immunoSEQ multiplex PCR. Of 70,000 to 95,000 clones listed, over 85% are singletons. The sample consisted of peripheral blood, taken on day 0 of MenACWY control vaccination. The receptors were sampled from an adult in good health.

This clone appeared once. The chain recombines TRBV4-1 with TRBJ1-1; no definite D call. CDR3 size: 15 residues. Looked up from germline, CDR1 is MGHRA and CDR2 is YSYEKL. V was shortened by 1 base and J by 4 bases, with 13 bases between the two germline ends. DNA for the CDR3: TGCGCCAGCAGCCAAGGTCCGAATTACGGCACTGAAGCTTTCTTT. Amino acids: CASSQGPNYGTEAFF.

The chain uses TRBV20-1 and TRBJ1-3; the match to TRBD1 covers 8 bases. CDR1 is DFQATT, CDR2 SNEGSKA, per germline (reference sequence). This CDR3 has 15 residues. The ends lost 3 bases at V and 5 bases at J; junction bases unmatched: 9. Written as DNA, the CDR3 is TGCAGTGCTAGTCCTGGACAGGGTCTTAGAAACACCATATATTTT. This translates into CSASPGQGLRNTIYF.